The present entry profiles one T cell receptor (beta chain) with its context. Its antigen is currently unknown. This may arise from a read error, as a much more abundant clone is one base away. The library came from three nested PCR rounds adapted from ARM-PCR protocols. From the multiplex PCR reads, TCRdb called clonotypes with MiXCR, one entry per CDR3 protein. In the table there are 91,000 or so distinct CDR3 sequences, around 64% of which are singletons. The CDR3 is 17 residues long. Germline CDR1 and CDR2: MDHEN and SYDVKM. The template was RNA from unsorted bulk tissue. Newly diagnosed lung cancer patients had thoracic surgery in China, August–late 2014, without prior chemotherapy. This sample is drawn from a study of tumor and adjacent non-tumor tissue in lung cancer. Study outcomes and limitations: Compared with tumor, normal lung showed significantly lower TCR diversity. In normal lung, the top 100 clones were significantly more dominant than in tumor. Tumor TCR diversity, when higher, was linked to shorter survival.

This clonotype was sampled from a man aged 55 to 70 with non-small cell lung cancer. The source material was lung tumor tissue. V and J are TRBV28 and TRBJ2-1; 8 positions match TRBD1. Here the CDR3 DNA reads TGTGCCAGCATTTTATTTCGTGACAGGGGAAGGTTTAGTGAGCAGTTCTTC. Amino acid sequence: CASILFRDRGRFSEQFF.